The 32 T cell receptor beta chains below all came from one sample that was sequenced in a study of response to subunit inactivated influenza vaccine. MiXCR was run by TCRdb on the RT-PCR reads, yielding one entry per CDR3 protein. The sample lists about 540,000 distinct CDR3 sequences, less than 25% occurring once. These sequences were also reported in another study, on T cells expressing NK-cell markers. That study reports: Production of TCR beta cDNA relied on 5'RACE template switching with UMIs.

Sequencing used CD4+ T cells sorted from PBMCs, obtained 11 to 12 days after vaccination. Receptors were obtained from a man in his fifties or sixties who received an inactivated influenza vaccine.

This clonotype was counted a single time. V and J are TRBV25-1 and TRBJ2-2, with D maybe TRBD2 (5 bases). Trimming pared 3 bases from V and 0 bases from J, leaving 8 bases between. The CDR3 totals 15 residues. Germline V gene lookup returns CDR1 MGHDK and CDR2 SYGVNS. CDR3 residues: CASSDPGTNTGELFF. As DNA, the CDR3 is TGTGCCAGCAGTGACCCCGGGACGAACACCGGGGAGCTGTTTTTT.

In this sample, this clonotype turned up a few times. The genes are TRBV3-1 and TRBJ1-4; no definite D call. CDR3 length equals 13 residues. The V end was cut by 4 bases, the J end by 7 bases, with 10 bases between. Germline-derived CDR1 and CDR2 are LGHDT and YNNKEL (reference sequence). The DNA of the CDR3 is TGTGCCAGCAGCCGGACCGGCGGTGAAAAACTGTTTTTT. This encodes CASSRTGGEKLFF.

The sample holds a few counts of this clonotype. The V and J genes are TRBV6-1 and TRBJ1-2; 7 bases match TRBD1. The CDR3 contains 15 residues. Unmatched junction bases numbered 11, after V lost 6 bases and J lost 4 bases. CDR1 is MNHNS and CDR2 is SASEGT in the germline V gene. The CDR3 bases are TGTGCCAGCAGGGATAACAGGGGTGGAGGCTATGGCTACACCTTC. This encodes CASRDNRGGGYGYTF.

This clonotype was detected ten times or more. The CDR3 bases are TGCGCCAGCAGCTTGGGGCAGGGGCCACAGGGCTACACCTTC. This encodes CASSLGQGPQGYTF. The chain carries TRBV5-1 and TRBJ1-2; maybe TRBD1 (6 bases). The CDR3 sequence is 14 residues long. In germline, CDR1 is SGHRS, CDR2 YFSETQ. The V gene lost 0 bases and the J gene lost 8 bases, with 14 bases spanning the gap.

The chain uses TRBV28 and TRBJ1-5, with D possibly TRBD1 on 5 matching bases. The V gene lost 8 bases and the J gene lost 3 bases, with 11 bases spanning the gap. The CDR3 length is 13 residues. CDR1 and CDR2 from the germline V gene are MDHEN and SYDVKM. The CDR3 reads CASSDSYNQPQHF. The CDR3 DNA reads TGTGCCAGCTCTGACAGTTACAATCAGCCCCAGCATTTT.

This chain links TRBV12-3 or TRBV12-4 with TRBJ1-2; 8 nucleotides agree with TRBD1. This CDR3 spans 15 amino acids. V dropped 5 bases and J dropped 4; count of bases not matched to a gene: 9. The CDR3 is CASSHRDRPFYGYTF. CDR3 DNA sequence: TGTGCCAGCAGTCACCGGGACAGGCCATTCTATGGCTACACCTTC.

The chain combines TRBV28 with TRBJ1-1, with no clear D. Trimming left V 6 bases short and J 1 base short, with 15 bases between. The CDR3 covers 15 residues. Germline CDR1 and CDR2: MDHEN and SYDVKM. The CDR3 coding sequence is TGTGCCAGCAGCCCCTCTGGGTGGCGGAACACTGAAGCTTTCTTT. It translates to CASSPSGWRNTEAFF.

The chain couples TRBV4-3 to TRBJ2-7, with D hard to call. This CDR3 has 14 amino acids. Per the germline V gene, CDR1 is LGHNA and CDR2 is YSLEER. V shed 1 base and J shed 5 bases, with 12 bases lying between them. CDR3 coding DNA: TGCGCCAGCAGCCAAGGATATCAGGTCGACGAGCAGTACTTC. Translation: CASSQGYQVDEQYF.

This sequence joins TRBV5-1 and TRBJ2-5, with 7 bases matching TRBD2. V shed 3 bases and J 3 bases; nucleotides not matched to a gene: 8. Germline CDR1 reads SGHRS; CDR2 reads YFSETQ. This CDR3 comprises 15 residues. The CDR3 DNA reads TGCGCCAGCAGCTGGACCGGGACTACTAAAGAGACCCAGTACTTC. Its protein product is CASSWTGTTKETQYF.

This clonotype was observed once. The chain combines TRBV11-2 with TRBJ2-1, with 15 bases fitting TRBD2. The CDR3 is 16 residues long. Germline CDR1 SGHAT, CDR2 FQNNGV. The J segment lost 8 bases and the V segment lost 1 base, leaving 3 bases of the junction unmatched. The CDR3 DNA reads TGTGCCAGCAGCTTAGCCAGGACTAGCGGGAGGGATGAGCAGTTCTTC. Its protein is CASSLARTSGRDEQFF.

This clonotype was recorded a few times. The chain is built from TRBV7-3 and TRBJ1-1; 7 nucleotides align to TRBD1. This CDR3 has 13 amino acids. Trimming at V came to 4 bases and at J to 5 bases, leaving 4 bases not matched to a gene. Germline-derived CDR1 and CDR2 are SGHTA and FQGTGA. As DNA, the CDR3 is TGTGCCAGCAGCTCCGGGACAGCGACTGAAGCTTTCTTT. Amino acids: CASSSGTATEAFF. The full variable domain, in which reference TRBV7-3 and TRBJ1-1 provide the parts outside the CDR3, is GAGVSQTPSNKVTEKGKYVELRCDPISGHTALYWYRQSLGQGPEFLIYFQGTGAADDSGLPNDRFFAVRPEGSVSTLKIQRTERGDSAVYLCASSSGTATEAFFGQGTRLTVV.

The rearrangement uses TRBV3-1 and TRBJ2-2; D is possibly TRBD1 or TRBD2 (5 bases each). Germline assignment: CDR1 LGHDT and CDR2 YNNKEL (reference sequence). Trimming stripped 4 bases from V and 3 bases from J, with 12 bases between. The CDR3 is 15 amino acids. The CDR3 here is CASSRSGRDTGELFF. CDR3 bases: TGTGCCAGCAGCCGGTCGGGGCGAGACACCGGGGAGCTGTTTTTT. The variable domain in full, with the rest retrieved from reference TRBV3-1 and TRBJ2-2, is DTAVSQTPKYLVTQMGNDKSIKCEQNLGHDTMYWYKQDSKKFLKIMFSYNNKELIINETVPNRFSPKSPDKAHLNLHINSLELGDSAVYFCASSRSGRDTGELFFGEGSRLTVL.

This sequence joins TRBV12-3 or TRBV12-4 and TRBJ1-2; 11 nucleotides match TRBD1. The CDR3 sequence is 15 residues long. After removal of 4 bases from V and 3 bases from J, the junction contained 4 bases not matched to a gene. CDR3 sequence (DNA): TGTGCCAGCAGTTCATGGACAGGGGGCGACTATGGCTACACCTTC. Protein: CASSSWTGGDYGYTF.

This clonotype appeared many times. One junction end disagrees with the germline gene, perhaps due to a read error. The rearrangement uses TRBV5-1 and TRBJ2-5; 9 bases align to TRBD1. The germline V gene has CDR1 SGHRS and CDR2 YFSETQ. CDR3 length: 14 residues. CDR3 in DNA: TGTGCCAGCAGCTTACAGGGGGCAGGAGAGACCCAGTACTTC. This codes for CASSLQGAGETQYF. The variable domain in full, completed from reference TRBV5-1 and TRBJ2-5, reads KAGVTQTPRYLIKTRGQQVTLSCSPISGHRSVSWYQQTPGQGLQFLFEYFSETQRNKGNFPGRFSGRQFSNSRSEMNVSTLELGDSALYLCASSLQGAGETQYFGPGTRLLVL.

The CDR3 DNA reads as TGTGCCAGCAGTTCCATGCGGGGGCCCCCTAATAATTCACCCCTCCACTTT. Encoded protein: CASSSMRGPPNNSPLHF. This chain uses TRBV7-2 with TRBJ1-6; possible D gene TRBD1, 6 bases. The CDR3 length is 17 residues. Deletions cut 6 bases from V and 5 bases from J, with 20 bases between. Germline CDR1 is SGHTA and CDR2 is FQGNSA.

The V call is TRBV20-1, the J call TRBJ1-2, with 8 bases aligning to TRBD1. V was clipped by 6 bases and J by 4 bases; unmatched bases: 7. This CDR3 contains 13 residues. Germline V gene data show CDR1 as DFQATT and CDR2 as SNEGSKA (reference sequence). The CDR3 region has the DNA TGCAGTGCCACCGACAGGGGTGCCTATGGCTACACCTTC. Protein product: CSATDRGAYGYTF.

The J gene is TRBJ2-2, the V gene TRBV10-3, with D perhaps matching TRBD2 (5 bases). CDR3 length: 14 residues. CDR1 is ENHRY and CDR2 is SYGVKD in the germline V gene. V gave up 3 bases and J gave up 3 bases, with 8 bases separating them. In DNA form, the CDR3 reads TGTGCCATCAGTGAACCCGGGGACACCGGGGAGCTGTTTTTT. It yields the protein CAISEPGDTGELFF.

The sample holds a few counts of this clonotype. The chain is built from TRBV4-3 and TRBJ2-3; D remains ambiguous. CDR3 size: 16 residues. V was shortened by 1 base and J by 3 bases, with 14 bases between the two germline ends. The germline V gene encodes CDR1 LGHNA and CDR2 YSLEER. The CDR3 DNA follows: TGCGCCAGCAGCCAAGGGCTGACCTTACGTACAGATACGCAGTATTTT. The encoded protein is CASSQGLTLRTDTQYF.

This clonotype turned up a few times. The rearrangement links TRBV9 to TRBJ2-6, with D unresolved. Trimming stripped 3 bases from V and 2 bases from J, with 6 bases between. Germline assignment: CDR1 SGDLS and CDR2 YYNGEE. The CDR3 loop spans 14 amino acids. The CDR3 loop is CASSGPAGANVLTF. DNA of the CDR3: TGTGCCAGCAGCGGTCCAGCTGGGGCCAACGTCCTGACTTTC.

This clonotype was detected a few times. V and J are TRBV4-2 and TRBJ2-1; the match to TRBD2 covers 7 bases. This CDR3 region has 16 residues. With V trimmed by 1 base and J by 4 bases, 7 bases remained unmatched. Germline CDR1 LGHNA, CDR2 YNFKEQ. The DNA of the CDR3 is TGTGCCAGCAGCCAAGTTGCGAGCGGGGTATACAATGAGCAGTTCTTC. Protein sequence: CASSQVASGVYNEQFF.

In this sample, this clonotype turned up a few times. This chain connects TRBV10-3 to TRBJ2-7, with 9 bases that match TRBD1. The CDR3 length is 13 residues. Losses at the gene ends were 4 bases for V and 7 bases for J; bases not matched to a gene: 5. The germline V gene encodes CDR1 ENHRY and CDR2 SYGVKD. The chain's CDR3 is CAISGGQGMEQYF. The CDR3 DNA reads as TGTGCCATCAGTGGAGGACAGGGGATGGAGCAGTACTTC.

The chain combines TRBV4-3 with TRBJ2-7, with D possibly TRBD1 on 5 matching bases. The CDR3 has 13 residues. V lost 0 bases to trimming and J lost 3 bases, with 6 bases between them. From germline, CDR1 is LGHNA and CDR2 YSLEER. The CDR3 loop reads CASSQDQGYEQYF. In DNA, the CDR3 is TGCGCCAGCAGCCAAGATCAGGGCTACGAGCAGTACTTC.

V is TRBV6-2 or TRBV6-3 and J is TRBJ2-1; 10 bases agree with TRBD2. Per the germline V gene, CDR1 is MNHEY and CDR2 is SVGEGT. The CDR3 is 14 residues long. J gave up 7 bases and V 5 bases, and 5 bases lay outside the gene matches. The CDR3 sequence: CASSNVGLANEQFF. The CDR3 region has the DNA TGTGCCAGCAGTAACGTGGGACTAGCGAATGAGCAGTTCTTC.

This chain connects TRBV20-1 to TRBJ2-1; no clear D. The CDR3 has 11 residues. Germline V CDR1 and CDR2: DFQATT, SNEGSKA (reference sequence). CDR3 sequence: CRVGPYNEQFF. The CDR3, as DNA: TGCCGTGTGGGCCCCTACAATGAGCAGTTCTTC.

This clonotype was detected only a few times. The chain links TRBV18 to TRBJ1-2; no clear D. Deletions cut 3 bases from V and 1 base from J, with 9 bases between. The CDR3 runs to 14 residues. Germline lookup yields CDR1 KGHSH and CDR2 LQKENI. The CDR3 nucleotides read TGTGCCAGCTCACCGAAGGTTGATAACTATGGCTACACCTTC. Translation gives CASSPKVDNYGYTF.

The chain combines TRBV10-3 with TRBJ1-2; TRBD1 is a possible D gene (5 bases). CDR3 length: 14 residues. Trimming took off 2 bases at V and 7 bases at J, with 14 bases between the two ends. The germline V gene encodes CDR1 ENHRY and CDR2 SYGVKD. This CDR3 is CAISEPGSGIGYTF. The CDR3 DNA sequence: TGTGCCATCAGTGAGCCAGGGAGCGGCATTGGCTACACCTTC.

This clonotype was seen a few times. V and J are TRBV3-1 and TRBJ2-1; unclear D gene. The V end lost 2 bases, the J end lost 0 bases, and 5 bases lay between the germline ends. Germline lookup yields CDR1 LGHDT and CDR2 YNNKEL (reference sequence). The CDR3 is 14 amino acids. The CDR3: CASSQSASYNEQFF. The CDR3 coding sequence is TGTGCCAGCAGCCAATCTGCCTCCTACAATGAGCAGTTCTTC.

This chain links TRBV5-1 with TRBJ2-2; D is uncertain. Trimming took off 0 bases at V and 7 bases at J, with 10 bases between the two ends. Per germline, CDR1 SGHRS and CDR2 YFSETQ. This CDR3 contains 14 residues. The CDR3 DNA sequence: TGCGCCAGCAGCTTGGACACCCTCGGCGGGGAGCTGTTTTTT. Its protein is CASSLDTLGGELFF.

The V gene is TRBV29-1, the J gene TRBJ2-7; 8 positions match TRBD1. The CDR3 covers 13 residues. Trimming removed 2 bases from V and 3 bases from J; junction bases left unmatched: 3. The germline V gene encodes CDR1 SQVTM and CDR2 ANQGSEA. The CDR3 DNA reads TGCAGCGTTGAAACAGGGGGAAGCTACGAGCAGTACTTC. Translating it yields CSVETGGSYEQYF.

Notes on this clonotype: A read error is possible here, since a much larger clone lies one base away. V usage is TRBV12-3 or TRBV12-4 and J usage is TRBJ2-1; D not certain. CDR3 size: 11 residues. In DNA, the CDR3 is TGTGCCAGCCAGTCCTACGATGAGCAGTTCTTC. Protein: CASQSYDEQFF.

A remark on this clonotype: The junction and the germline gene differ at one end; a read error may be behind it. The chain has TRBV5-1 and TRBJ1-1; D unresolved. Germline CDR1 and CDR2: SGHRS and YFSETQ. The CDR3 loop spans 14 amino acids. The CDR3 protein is CACSSSGLLSEAFF. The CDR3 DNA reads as TGCGCCTGCAGCTCCTCCGGGCTTCTATCTGAAGCTTTCTTT.

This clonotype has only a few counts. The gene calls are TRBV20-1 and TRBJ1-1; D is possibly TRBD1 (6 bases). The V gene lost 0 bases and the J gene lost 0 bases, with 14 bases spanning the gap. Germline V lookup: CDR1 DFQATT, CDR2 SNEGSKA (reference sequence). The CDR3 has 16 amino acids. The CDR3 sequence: CSARDGGRNMNTEAFF. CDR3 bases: TGCAGTGCTAGAGACGGGGGGCGAAACATGAACACTGAAGCTTTCTTT.